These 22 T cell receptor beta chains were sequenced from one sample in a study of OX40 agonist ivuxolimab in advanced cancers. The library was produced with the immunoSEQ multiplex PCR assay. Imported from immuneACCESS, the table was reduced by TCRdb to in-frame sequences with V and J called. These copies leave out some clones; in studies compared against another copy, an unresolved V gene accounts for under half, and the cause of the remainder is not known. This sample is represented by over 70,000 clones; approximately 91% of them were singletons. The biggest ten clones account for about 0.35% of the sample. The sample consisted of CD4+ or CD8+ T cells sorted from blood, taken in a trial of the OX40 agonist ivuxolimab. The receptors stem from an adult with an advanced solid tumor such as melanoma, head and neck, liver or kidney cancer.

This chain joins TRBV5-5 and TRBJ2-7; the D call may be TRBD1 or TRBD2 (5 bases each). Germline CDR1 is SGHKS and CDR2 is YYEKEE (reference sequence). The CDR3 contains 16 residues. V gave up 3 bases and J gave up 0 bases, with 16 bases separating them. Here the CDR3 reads CASSSRGTLPSYEQYF. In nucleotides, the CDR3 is TGTGCCAGCAGCTCGCGTGGGACGCTCCCCTCCTACGAGCAGTACTTC.

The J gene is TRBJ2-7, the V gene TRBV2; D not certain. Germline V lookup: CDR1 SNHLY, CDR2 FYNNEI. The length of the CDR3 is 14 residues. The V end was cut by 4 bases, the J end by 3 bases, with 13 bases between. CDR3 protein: CASSGNSPLYEQYF. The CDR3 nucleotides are TGTGCCAGCAGTGGAAACAGTCCCCTCTACGAGCAGTACTTC. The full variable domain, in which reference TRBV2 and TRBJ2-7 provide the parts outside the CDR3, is EPEVTQTPSHQVTQMGQEVILRCVPISNHLYFYWYRQILGQKVEFLVSFYNNEISEKSEIFDDQFSVERPDGSNFTLKIRSTKLEDSAMYFCASSGNSPLYEQYFGPGTRLTVT.

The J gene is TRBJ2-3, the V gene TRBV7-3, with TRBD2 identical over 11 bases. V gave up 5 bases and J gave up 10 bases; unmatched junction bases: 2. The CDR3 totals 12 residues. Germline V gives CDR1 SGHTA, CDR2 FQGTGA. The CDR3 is CASSNSGRAQYF. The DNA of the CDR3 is TGTGCCAGCAGCAATAGCGGGAGGGCGCAGTATTTT.

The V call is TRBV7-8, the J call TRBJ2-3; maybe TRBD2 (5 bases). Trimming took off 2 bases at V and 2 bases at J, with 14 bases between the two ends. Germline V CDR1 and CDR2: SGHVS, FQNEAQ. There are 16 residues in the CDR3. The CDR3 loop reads CASSLSPGLATDTQYF. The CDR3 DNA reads TGTGCCAGCAGCTTATCCCCGGGCCTAGCCACAGATACGCAGTATTTT.

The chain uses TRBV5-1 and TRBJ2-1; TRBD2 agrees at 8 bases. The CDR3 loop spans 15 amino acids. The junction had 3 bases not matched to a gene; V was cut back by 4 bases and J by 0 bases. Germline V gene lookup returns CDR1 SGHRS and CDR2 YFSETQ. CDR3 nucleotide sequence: TGCGCCAGCAGCGTTAGCGGGGACTCCTACAATGAGCAGTTCTTC. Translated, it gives CASSVSGDSYNEQFF.

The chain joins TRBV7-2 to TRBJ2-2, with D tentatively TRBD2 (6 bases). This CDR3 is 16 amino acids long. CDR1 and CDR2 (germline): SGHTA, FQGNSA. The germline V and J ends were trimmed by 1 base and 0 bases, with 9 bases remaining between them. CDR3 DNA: TGTGCCAGCAGCTTAGTTGGAGGGGCGAACACCGGGGAGCTGTTTTTT. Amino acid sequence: CASSLVGGANTGELFF.

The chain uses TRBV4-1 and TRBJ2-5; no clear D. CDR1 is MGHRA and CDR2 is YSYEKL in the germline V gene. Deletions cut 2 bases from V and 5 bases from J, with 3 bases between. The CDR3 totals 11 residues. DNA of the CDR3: TGCGCCAGCAGCCAAAAGGAGACCCAGTACTTC. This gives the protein CASSQKETQYF.

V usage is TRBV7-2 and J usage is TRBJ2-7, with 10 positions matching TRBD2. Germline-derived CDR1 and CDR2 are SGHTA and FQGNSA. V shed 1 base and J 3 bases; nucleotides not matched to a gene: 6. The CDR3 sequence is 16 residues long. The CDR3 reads CASSLGGLAGVYEQYF. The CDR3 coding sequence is TGTGCCAGCAGCTTAGGTGGCCTAGCGGGAGTCTACGAGCAGTACTTC. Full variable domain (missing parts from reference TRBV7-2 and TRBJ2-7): GAGVSQSPSNKVTEKGKDVELRCDPISGHTALYWYRQSLGQGLEFLIYFQGNSAPDKSGLPSDRFSAERTGGSVSTLTIQRTQQEDSAVYLCASSLGGLAGVYEQYFGPGTRLTVT.

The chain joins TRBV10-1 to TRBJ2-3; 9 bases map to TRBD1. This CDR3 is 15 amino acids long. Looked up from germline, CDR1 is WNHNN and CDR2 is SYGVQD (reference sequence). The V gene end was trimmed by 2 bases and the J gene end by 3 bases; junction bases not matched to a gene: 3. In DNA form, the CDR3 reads TGCGCCAGCAGTGAGAACAGGGGGCGAACAGATACGCAGTATTTT. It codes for CASSENRGRTDTQYF.

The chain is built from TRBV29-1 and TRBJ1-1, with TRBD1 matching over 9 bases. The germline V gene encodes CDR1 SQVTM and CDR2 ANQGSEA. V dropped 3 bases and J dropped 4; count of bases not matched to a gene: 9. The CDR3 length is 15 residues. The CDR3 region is CSVDSGQGLGTEAFF. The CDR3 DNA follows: TGCAGCGTTGATTCGGGACAGGGTTTGGGCACTGAAGCTTTCTTT.

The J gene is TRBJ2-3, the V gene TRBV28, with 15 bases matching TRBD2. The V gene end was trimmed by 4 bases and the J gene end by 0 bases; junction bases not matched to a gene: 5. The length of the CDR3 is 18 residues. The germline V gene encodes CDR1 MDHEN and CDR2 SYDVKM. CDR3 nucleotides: TGTGCCAGCAGTTGGACTAGCGGGAGGGTCCTGAGCACAGATACGCAGTATTTT. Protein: CASSWTSGRVLSTDTQYF.

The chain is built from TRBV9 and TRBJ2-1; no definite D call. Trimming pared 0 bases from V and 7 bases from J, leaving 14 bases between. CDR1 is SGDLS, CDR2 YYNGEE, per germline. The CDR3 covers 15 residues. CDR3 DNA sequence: TGTGCCAGCAGCGTAGACAGTTCGATATTGAATGAGCAGTTCTTC. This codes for CASSVDSSILNEQFF.

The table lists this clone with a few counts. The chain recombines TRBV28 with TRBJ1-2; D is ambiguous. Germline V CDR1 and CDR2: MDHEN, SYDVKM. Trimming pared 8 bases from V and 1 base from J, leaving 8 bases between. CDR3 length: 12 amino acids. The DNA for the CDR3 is TGTGCCAGCGGGAAGTATAACTATGGCTACACCTTC. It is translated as CASGKYNYGYTF.

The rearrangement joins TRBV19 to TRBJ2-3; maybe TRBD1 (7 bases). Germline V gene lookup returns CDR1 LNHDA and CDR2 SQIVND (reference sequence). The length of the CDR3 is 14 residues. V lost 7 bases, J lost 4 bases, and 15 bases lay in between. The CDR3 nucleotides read TGTGCCAGTAAGGAGGGGGCGGATGCAGATACGCAGTATTTT. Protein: CASKEGADADTQYF.

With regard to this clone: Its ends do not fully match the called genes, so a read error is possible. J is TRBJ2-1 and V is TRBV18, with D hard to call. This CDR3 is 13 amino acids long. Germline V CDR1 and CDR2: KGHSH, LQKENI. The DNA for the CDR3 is TGTGCCAGCTCACTCCCCTTGGGGTCTGAGCGGTTCTTC. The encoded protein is CASSLPLGSERFF.

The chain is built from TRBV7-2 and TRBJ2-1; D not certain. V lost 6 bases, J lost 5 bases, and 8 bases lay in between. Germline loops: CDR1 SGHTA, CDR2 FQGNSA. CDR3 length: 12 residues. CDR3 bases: TGTGCCAGCAGAGGCGCGAACAATGAGCAGTTCTTC. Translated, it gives CASRGANNEQFF.

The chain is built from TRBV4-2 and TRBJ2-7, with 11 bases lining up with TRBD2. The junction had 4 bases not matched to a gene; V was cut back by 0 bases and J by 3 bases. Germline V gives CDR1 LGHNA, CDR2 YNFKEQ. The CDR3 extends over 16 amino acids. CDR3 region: CASSQDVSGRDYEQYF. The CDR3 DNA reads TGTGCCAGCAGCCAAGATGTTAGCGGGAGGGACTACGAGCAGTACTTC.

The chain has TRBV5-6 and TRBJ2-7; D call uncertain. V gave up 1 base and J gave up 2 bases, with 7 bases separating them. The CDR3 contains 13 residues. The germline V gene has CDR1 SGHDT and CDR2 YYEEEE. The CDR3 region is CASSLRVAYEQYF. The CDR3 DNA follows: TGTGCCAGCAGCTTGCGAGTAGCCTACGAGCAGTACTTC.

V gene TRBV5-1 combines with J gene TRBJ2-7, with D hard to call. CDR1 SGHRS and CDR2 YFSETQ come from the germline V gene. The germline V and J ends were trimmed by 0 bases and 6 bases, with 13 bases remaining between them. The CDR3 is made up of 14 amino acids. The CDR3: CASSLADPSGEQYF. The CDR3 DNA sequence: TGCGCCAGCAGCTTGGCCGACCCTTCGGGCGAGCAGTACTTC.

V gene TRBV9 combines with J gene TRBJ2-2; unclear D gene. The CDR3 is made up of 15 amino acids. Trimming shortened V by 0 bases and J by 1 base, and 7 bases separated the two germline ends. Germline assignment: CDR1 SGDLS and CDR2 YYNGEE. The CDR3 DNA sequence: TGTGCCAGCAGCGTAGAAGGGAAGAACACCGGGGAGCTGTTTTTT. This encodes CASSVEGKNTGELFF.

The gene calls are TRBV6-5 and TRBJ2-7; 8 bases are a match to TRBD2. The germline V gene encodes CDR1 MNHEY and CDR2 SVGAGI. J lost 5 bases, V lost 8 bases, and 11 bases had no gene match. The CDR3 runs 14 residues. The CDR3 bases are TGTGCCAGCCGGGACGGGAGGGCATATGACGAGCAGTACTTC. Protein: CASRDGRAYDEQYF.

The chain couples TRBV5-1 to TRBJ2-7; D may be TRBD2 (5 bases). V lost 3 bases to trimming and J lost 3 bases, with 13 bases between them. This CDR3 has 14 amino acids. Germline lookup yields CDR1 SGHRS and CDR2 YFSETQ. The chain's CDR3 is CASSSGPGIYEQYF. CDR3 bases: TGCGCCAGCAGCTCCGGACCGGGGATCTACGAGCAGTACTTC.